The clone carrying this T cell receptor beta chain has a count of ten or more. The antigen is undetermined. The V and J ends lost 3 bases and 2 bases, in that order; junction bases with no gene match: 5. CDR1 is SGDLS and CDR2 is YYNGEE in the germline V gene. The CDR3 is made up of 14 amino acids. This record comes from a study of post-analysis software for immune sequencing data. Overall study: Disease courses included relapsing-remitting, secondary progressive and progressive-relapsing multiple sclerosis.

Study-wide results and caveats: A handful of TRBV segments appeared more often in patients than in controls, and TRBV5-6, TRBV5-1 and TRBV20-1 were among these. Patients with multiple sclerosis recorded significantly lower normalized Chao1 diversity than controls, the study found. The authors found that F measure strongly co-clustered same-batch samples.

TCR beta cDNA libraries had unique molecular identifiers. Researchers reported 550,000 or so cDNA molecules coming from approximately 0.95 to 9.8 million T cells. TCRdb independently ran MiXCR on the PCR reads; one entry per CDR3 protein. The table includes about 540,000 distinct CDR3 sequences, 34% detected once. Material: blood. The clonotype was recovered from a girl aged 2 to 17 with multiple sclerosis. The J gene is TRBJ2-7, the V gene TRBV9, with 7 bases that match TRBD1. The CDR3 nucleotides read TGTGCCAGCAGCGAGGGGGACAGAGCCTACGAGCAGTACTTC. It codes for CASSEGDRAYEQYF. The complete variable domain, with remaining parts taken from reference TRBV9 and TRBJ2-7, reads DSGVTQTPKHLITATGQRVTLRCSPRSGDLSVYWYQQSLDQGLQFLIQYYNGEERAKGNILERFSAQQFPDLHSELNLSSLELGDSALYFCASSEGDRAYEQYFGPGTRLTVT.